A selection of T cell receptor beta chains follows, all from one sample in a study of blood T cell repertoires in COVID-19. Sequencing used immunoSEQ multiplex PCR; TCRdb keeps in-frame clones, though not all of them. In the table there are hundreds of thousands of clones, about 86% of which are singletons. Sequencing used peripheral blood. Receptors originate from a woman between 50 and 59 years old with acute or convalescent COVID-19. The CDR3 runs from the conserved cysteine through the conserved F or W. D genes are given only for firm matches. Clone size is given for some rows only: seen once, a few or many times, or a class if the clone is expanded.

CDR3nt: TGCAGCGTTGAAACAGGGAAGTGGGATGGCTACACCTTC
CDR3aa: CSVETGKWDGYTF
v_gene: TRBV29-1
abundance: NA
d_gene: NA
len: 13
j_gene: TRBJ1-2

CDR3nt: TGTGCCACCCGGGAACCTCATCTGTTTTCACCCCTCCACTTT
CDR3aa: CATREPHLFSPLHF
v_gene: TRBV6-5
abundance: NA
d_gene: NA
len: 14
j_gene: TRBJ1-6

CDR3nt: TGTGCCAGCAGTTTACGACAGACGAACACTGAAGCTTTCTTT
CDR3aa: CASSLRQTNTEAFF
v_gene: TRBV28
abundance: NA
d_gene: NA
len: 14
j_gene: TRBJ1-1

CDR3nt: TGTGCCAGTAGTAGCGGGGAGACAGATACGCAGTATTTT
CDR3aa: CASSSGETDTQYF
v_gene: TRBV19
abundance: NA
d_gene: NA
len: 13
j_gene: TRBJ2-3

CDR3nt: TGTGCCAGCAGCTCTGCCGGGACTAGCGCCCTAGAGGAGGAGACCCAGTACTTC
CDR3aa: CASSSAGTSALEEETQYF
v_gene: TRBV5-6
abundance: NA
d_gene: TRBD2
len: 18
j_gene: TRBJ2-5

CDR3nt: TGTGCCATCAGTGAGGGGCTTACCCCCGGGGCCCAGTACTTC
CDR3aa: CAISEGLTPGAQYF
v_gene: TRBV10-3
abundance: NA
d_gene: NA
len: 14
j_gene: TRBJ2-5

CDR3nt: TGTGCCAGCAGTGACGAACAGGCAGATACGCAGTATTTT
CDR3aa: CASSDEQADTQYF
v_gene: TRBV2
abundance: few
d_gene: NA
len: 13
j_gene: TRBJ2-3

CDR3nt: TGTGCCAGCAGCCAAGAAGGCGGGAGTTTCTACGAGCAGTACTTC
CDR3aa: CASSQEGGSFYEQYF
v_gene: TRBV4-2
abundance: NA
d_gene: TRBD2
len: 15
j_gene: TRBJ2-7

CDR3nt: TGTGCCAGTAGTCGGACAGGGCCTAATGAAAAACTGTTTTTT
CDR3aa: CASSRTGPNEKLFF
v_gene: TRBV19
abundance: NA
d_gene: TRBD1
len: 14
j_gene: TRBJ1-4

CDR3nt: TGTGCCAGCCGTCCCTTCAGGGGTAACACCATATATTTT
CDR3aa: CASRPFRGNTIYF
v_gene: TRBV5-6
abundance: many
d_gene: NA
len: 13
j_gene: TRBJ1-3

CDR3nt: TGTGCCAGCAGCGGCAGACAGAATCCTAATTCACCCCTCCACTTT
CDR3aa: CASSGRQNPNSPLHF
v_gene: TRBV7-8
abundance: few
d_gene: NA
len: 15
j_gene: TRBJ1-6

CDR3nt: TGTGCCAGCTCACCACCCGGGACAGGGCCTGAGGAAGCTTTCTTT
CDR3aa: CASSPPGTGPEEAFF
v_gene: TRBV18
abundance: NA
d_gene: TRBD1
len: 15
j_gene: TRBJ1-1

CDR3nt: TGCGCCAGCAGTGAGTTAAGGGGAGGTGGCAATCAGCCCCAGCATTTT
CDR3aa: CASSELRGGGNQPQHF
v_gene: TRBV10-2
abundance: NA
d_gene: NA
len: 16
j_gene: TRBJ1-5

CDR3nt: TGTGCTAGCAGCTCGGGACTAGCGGGAACTGAGCAGTTCTTC
CDR3aa: CASSSGLAGTEQFF
v_gene: TRBV7-7
abundance: NA
d_gene: TRBD2
len: 14
j_gene: TRBJ2-1

CDR3nt: TGTGCCAGCAGCTACGGACAGACCTACTACGAGCAGTACTTC
CDR3aa: CASSYGQTYYEQYF
v_gene: TRBV27
abundance: NA
d_gene: NA
len: 14
j_gene: TRBJ2-7

CDR3nt: TGTGCCAGCAGCCAGAACACTGAAGCTTTCTTT
CDR3aa: CASSQNTEAFF
v_gene: TRBV7-2
abundance: NA
d_gene: NA
len: 11
j_gene: TRBJ1-1

CDR3nt: TGTGCCAGCAGCCAAGTCGTACCCAGCTCCTACAATGAGCAGTTCTTC
CDR3aa: CASSQVVPSSYNEQFF
v_gene: TRBV14
abundance: NA
d_gene: NA
len: 16
j_gene: TRBJ2-1

CDR3nt: TGTGCCAGCAGCGTCGGGAGGGGTCCCTCGGACGAGCAGTACTTC
CDR3aa: CASSVGRGPSDEQYF
v_gene: TRBV9
abundance: NA
d_gene: TRBD2
len: 15
j_gene: TRBJ2-7

CDR3nt: TGTGCCAGCAGCTTGATATGGCTAGCGGGAGGGCAGCATGAGCAGTTCTTC
CDR3aa: CASSLIWLAGGQHEQFF
v_gene: TRBV5-4
abundance: NA
d_gene: TRBD2
len: 17
j_gene: TRBJ2-1

CDR3nt: TGTGCCAGCTCGACACAGGTTTCGGATGGCTACACCTTC
CDR3aa: CASSTQVSDGYTF
v_gene: TRBV18
abundance: NA
d_gene: NA
len: 13
j_gene: TRBJ1-2

CDR3nt: TGCAGTGCTAGTCTCTACAATGAGCAGTTCTTC
CDR3aa: CSASLYNEQFF
v_gene: TRBV20-1
abundance: NA
d_gene: NA
len: 11
j_gene: TRBJ2-1

CDR3nt: TGTGCCAGCAGCCGGGGGACAGGCGAGGGGCAAGTGACCCAGTACTTC
CDR3aa: CASSRGTGEGQVTQYF
v_gene: TRBV5-8
abundance: NA
d_gene: TRBD1
len: 16
j_gene: TRBJ2-5

CDR3nt: TGTGCCAGCAGCTTGGCCGGAGACCCAAACATTCAGTACTTC
CDR3aa: CASSLAGDPNIQYF
v_gene: TRBV5-4
abundance: once
d_gene: NA
len: 14
j_gene: TRBJ2-4

CDR3nt: TGCGCCAGCAGACCCGGGACAGCCGACTACGAGCAGTACTTC
CDR3aa: CASRPGTADYEQYF
v_gene: TRBV5-1
abundance: NA
d_gene: TRBD1
len: 14
j_gene: TRBJ2-7

CDR3nt: TGTGCCAGCAGCCAAGGAGGGCCGGGGGAGCTGTTTTTT
CDR3aa: CASSQGGPGELFF
v_gene: TRBV3-1/TRBV3-2
abundance: NA
d_gene: NA
len: 13
j_gene: TRBJ2-2

CDR3nt: TGTGCCAGCAGCCAAAAGCGGGGCGGAGAGAGAGCCGGGGAGCTGTTTTTT
CDR3aa: CASSQKRGGERAGELFF
v_gene: TRBV4-2
abundance: once
d_gene: TRBD2
len: 17
j_gene: TRBJ2-2

CDR3nt: TGTGCCAGCAGGTCCAGGGGGGAGCATGGGGCTTTCTTT
CDR3aa: CASRSRGEHGAFF
v_gene: TRBV6-5
abundance: NA
d_gene: TRBD1
len: 13
j_gene: TRBJ1-1

CDR3nt: TGTGCCAGCAGCCGGACTAGCGGCTACGAGCAGTACTTC
CDR3aa: CASSRTSGYEQYF
v_gene: TRBV3-1/TRBV3-2
abundance: NA
d_gene: TRBD2
len: 13
j_gene: TRBJ2-7

CDR3nt: TGTGCCACCCAAATGGGGGACTACTCCTACGAGCAGTACTTC
CDR3aa: CATQMGDYSYEQYF
v_gene: TRBV19
abundance: few
d_gene: TRBD2
len: 14
j_gene: TRBJ2-7

CDR3nt: TGTGCCAGTTCCGACCCGGGGACTAGCGGGAGGGCGGCAGATACGCAGTATTTT
CDR3aa: CASSDPGTSGRAADTQYF
v_gene: TRBV19
abundance: few
d_gene: TRBD2
len: 18
j_gene: TRBJ2-3

CDR3nt: TGTGCCAGCAGTGCTCCCGGGGGAGGTGCTACCTACAATGAGCAGTTCTTC
CDR3aa: CASSAPGGGATYNEQFF
v_gene: TRBV6-1
abundance: NA
d_gene: NA
len: 17
j_gene: TRBJ2-1

CDR3nt: TGTGCCAGCTCATTCGGACAGCACACTGAAGCTTTCTTT
CDR3aa: CASSFGQHTEAFF
v_gene: TRBV18
abundance: NA
d_gene: NA
len: 13
j_gene: TRBJ1-1

CDR3nt: TGTGCCAGTAAAAGTGGGACAGGGGACACTGAAGCTTTCTTT
CDR3aa: CASKSGTGDTEAFF
v_gene: TRBV19
abundance: NA
d_gene: TRBD1
len: 14
j_gene: TRBJ1-1

CDR3nt: TGTGCCACCAGTGACGCCTCGAAAACAGTCCAAGAGACCCAGTACTTC
CDR3aa: CATSDASKTVQETQYF
v_gene: TRBV24-1
abundance: NA
d_gene: NA
len: 16
j_gene: TRBJ2-5

CDR3nt: TGTGCCAGCAGCTCGGGACAGGGAGGCGAGCAGTACTTC
CDR3aa: CASSSGQGGEQYF
v_gene: TRBV7-3
abundance: NA
d_gene: TRBD1
len: 13
j_gene: TRBJ2-7

CDR3nt: TGTGCCAGCAGCCAATGGACAGGGTACAATGAGCAGTTCTTC
CDR3aa: CASSQWTGYNEQFF
v_gene: TRBV3-1/TRBV3-2
abundance: NA
d_gene: TRBD1
len: 14
j_gene: TRBJ2-1

CDR3nt: TGTGCCAGCAGTTTGCAAGGGACAGGGGGTCAGCCCCAGCATTTT
CDR3aa: CASSLQGTGGQPQHF
v_gene: TRBV27
abundance: NA
d_gene: TRBD1
len: 15
j_gene: TRBJ1-5

CDR3nt: TGTGCCAGCAGCTCCCAGGAAGAGCAGTACTTC
CDR3aa: CASSSQEEQYF
v_gene: TRBV7-9
abundance: NA
d_gene: NA
len: 11
j_gene: TRBJ2-7

CDR3nt: TGTGCCAGTTATGGGCAGGGTCTACACAATGAGCAGTTCTTC
CDR3aa: CASYGQGLHNEQFF
v_gene: TRBV2
abundance: NA
d_gene: NA
len: 14
j_gene: TRBJ2-1

CDR3nt: TGTGCCAGCTTTCCGCGACTAGCGGGAGTCGATACGCAGTATTTT
CDR3aa: CASFPRLAGVDTQYF
v_gene: TRBV6-5
abundance: once
d_gene: TRBD2
len: 15
j_gene: TRBJ2-3

CDR3nt: TGTGCCAGCGCCCCCATCGGAGGGGGCCGCAGTTCACCCCTCCACTTT
CDR3aa: CASAPIGGGRSSPLHF
v_gene: TRBV2
abundance: NA
d_gene: TRBD1
len: 16
j_gene: TRBJ1-6

CDR3nt: TGTGCCACCCCGGGACAGGACCTTCGGGGTAATGAAAAACTGTTTTTT
CDR3aa: CATPGQDLRGNEKLFF
v_gene: TRBV2
abundance: NA
d_gene: TRBD1
len: 16
j_gene: TRBJ1-4